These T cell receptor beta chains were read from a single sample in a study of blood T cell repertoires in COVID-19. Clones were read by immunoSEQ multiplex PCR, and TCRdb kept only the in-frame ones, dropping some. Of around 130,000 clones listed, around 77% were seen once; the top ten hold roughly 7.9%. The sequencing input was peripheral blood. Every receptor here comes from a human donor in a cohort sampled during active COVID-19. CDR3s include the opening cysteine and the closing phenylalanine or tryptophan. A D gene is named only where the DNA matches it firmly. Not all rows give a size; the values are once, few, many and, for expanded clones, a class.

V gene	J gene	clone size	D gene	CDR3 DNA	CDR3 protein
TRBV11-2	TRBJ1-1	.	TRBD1	TGTGCCAGCAGCAACCGGGACAGGAACACTGAAGCTTTCTTT	CASSNRDRNTEAFF
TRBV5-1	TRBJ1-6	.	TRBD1	TGCGCCAGCAGTCGAGGACAGGGGTATAATTCACCCCTCCACTTT	CASSRGQGYNSPLHF
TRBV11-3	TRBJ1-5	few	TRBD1	TGTGCCAGCAGTAGCCCCTGTTTAGGGGGCGGTAGGAACAATCAGCCCCAGCATTTT	CASSSPCLGGGRNNQPQHF
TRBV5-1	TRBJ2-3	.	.	TGCGCCAGCAGCTTCCGGGACAACCCGACGGATACGCAGTATTTT	CASSFRDNPTDTQYF
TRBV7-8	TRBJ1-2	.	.	TGTGCCAGCAGCTTAGCAGGCAGGGGTCGTACCTATGGCTACACCTTC	CASSLAGRGRTYGYTF
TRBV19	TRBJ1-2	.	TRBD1	TGTGCCAGTAGTATAGGAGCTACAGGGGAGATGGGCTATGGCTACACCTTC	CASSIGATGEMGYGYTF
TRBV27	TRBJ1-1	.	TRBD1	TGTGCCAGCAGGTTGACAGGGGCGGGCGGAGAAGCTTTCTTT	CASRLTGAGGEAFF
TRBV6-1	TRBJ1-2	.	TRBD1	TGTGCCAGCAGTGAACTGGGACAGGGCTATGGCTACACCTTC	CASSELGQGYGYTF
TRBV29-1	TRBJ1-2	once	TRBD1	TGCAGCGTTGAGATAGGGACAGGGTTAGGCTACACCTTC	CSVEIGTGLGYTF
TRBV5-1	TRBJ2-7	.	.	TGCGCCAGCAGCTTGGGGGACTTTAAAATCGAGCAGTACTTC	CASSLGDFKIEQYF
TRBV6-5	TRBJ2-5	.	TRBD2	TGTGCCAGCAGTTACTCGGGAGGGGCGGGGGAGACCCAGTACTTC	CASSYSGGAGETQYF
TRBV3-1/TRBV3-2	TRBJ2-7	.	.	TGTGCCAGCAGCCAAAAGACAGCGAGCTCCTACGAGCAGTACTTC	CASSQKTASSYEQYF
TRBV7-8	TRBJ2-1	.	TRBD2	TGTGCCAGCAGCTTAGTCTTGGGTAGCGGGAGGGACTACAATGAGCAGTTCTTC	CASSLVLGSGRDYNEQFF
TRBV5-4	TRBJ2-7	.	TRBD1	TGTGCCAGCAGCTTGGGGACAGGCTACGAGCAGTACTTC	CASSLGTGYEQYF
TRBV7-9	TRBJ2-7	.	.	TGTGCCAGCAGTCCCACTCCGGAGGAGCAGTACTTC	CASSPTPEEQYF
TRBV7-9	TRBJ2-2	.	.	TGTGCCAGCAGTCCTCACACCGGGGAGCTGTTTTTT	CASSPHTGELFF
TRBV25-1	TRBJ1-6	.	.	TGTGCCAGCTCGGGGGGCAGGGAACACTCACCCCTCCACTTT	CASSGGREHSPLHF
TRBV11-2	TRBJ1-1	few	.	TGTGCCAGCAGCTTAACAGAGAACACTGAAGCTTTCTTT	CASSLTENTEAFF
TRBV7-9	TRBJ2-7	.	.	TGTGCCAGCTCAGCTTTCGGCAGGCTAACCTACGAGCAGTACTTC	CASSAFGRLTYEQYF
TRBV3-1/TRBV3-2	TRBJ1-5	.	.	TGTGCCAGCAGCCAAGGGGCCGGACAAAAAAAGCATTTT	CASSQGAGQKKHF
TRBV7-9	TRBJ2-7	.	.	TGTGCCAGCAGCTTATTGGCAGGATCCTACGAGCAGTACTTC	CASSLLAGSYEQYF
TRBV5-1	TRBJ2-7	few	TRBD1	TGCGCCAGCAGCAACAGGGGGGCCGAGCAGTACTTC	CASSNRGAEQYF
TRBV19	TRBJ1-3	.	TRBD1	TGTGCCAGTATGGGACAGGGTTCCGGAAACACCATATATTTT	CASMGQGSGNTIYF
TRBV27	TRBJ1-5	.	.	TGTGCCAGCAGCCTCAGGGTTGGGCAGCCCCAGCATTTT	CASSLRVGQPQHF
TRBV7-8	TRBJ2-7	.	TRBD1	TGTGCCAGCAGTTTACAGGGGACCGAGCAGTACTTC	CASSLQGTEQYF
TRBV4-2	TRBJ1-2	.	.	TGTGCCAGCAGCCAAGAGGTCAGGGAATATGGCTACACCTTC	CASSQEVREYGYTF
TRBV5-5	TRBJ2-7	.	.	TGTGCCAGCAGCCGGACTCCGACCAACCACGAGCAGTACTTC	CASSRTPTNHEQYF
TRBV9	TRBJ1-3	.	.	TGTGCCAGCAGCGTCGACGGAGACTCTGGAAACACCATATATTTT	CASSVDGDSGNTIYF
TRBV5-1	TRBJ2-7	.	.	TGCGCCAGCAGTTTCGACAGCATCTCCTACGAGCAGTACTTC	CASSFDSISYEQYF
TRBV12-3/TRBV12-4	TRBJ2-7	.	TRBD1	TGTGCCAGCAGTGCCCGGACAGGGAGCGAGCAGTACTTC	CASSARTGSEQYF
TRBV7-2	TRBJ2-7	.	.	TGTGCCAGCAGCTTAATGTCGGGGAACTACGAGCAGTACTTC	CASSLMSGNYEQYF
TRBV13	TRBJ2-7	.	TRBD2	TGTGCCAGCAGCTCCACTAGCGGAGAGCAGTACTTC	CASSSTSGEQYF
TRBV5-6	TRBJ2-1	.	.	TGTGCCAGCAGCTTGGCCCAGAGACTGGGTTTAGATGAGCAGTTCTTC	CASSLAQRLGLDEQFF
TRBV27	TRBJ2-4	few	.	TGTGCCAGCAGTCCAGGGGGGAACATTCAGTACTTC	CASSPGGNIQYF
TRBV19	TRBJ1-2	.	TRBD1	TGTGCCAGTACCGGGACAGTAGATGGCTACACCTTC	CASTGTVDGYTF
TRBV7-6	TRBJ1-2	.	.	TGTGCCAGCAGCGCACACCAGGGGATGGATGGCTACACCTTC	CASSAHQGMDGYTF